The clone carrying this T cell receptor (beta chain) was recorded a few times. The antigen is not known. The source of the sample is a study of T cell repertoires in cytomegalovirus infection. TCRdb re-called the reads with MiXCR, one entry per CDR3 protein. The sample includes just over 450,000 distinct CDR3 sequences, more than 40% of them seen just once. The CDR3 loop spans 14 amino acids. V gave up 6 bases and J gave up 3 bases, with 14 bases separating them. V is TRBV12-3 or TRBV12-4 and J is TRBJ1-2; D perhaps matches TRBD1 (6 bases). This sequence originates from a human donor in good health (CMV status not recorded). Some clones in this sample may be carry-over from other donors' samples. The sequencing here drew on cultured PBMCs, taken from culture after CMV antigen stimulation. As DNA, the CDR3 is TGTGCCAGCAGCCTCGGGGGGCCCCACTATGGCTACACCTTC. It encodes CASSLGGPHYGYTF.